This T cell receptor beta chain derives from a study of tumor and adjacent non-tumor tissue in lung cancer. Background on the study: Patients comprised roughly 12 adenocarcinoma, a couple of squamous cell carcinoma and 1 small cell lung cancer.

The template was RNA from unsorted bulk tissue. This non-tumor lung sample came from over 3 cm beyond the tumor edge. Note on this clonotype: A read error may account for a junction end that differs from germline.

The CDR3 contains 14 residues. TCRbeta libraries were built with three rounds of nested PCR, modified from ARM-PCR. TCRdb used MiXCR to reprocess the multiplex PCR reads, holding one entry per CDR3 protein. The repertoire consists of some 73,000 distinct CDR3 sequences, with about 82% occurring once and the leading ten covering about 47%. The rearrangement joins TRBV12-3 or TRBV12-4 to TRBJ1-3; D is unclear. The sequencing sample was made of distant non-tumor lung tissue. The TCR sequence derives from a man aged 60 to 69 with non-small cell lung cancer. CDR3 DNA: TGTGCCAGTGCCGAAAGGAGGGCTGGAAACACCTTATATTTT. This gives the protein CASAERRAGNTLYF.